What follows describes a single TCR beta chain. These data originate in a study of blood T cell repertoires in COVID-19. For the study at large: Samples of COVID-19 (acute and convalescent) were obtained from the United States, Italy and Spain. T cells, B-cell-depleted T cells, or PBMCs provided the cDNA or gDNA that served as material.

Here immunoSEQ multiplex PCR was the method, and the copy in TCRdb shows in-frame clones only, minus some. The sample consists of about 270,000 clones, 86% of them appearing once. Trimming left V 4 bases short and J 4 bases short, with 13 bases between. The germline gives CDR1 SNHLY, CDR2 FYNNEI. The CDR3 loop spans 14 amino acids. This sequence joins TRBV2 and TRBJ1-2; tentative D call: TRBD1 (5 bases). Source material: peripheral blood. This receptor was taken from a man aged 35 to 55 with active or convalescent COVID-19. The CDR3 DNA follows: TGTGCCAGCAGTGGGGCAGGGCCTAGCTATGGCTACACCTTC. Protein product: CASSGAGPSYGYTF.